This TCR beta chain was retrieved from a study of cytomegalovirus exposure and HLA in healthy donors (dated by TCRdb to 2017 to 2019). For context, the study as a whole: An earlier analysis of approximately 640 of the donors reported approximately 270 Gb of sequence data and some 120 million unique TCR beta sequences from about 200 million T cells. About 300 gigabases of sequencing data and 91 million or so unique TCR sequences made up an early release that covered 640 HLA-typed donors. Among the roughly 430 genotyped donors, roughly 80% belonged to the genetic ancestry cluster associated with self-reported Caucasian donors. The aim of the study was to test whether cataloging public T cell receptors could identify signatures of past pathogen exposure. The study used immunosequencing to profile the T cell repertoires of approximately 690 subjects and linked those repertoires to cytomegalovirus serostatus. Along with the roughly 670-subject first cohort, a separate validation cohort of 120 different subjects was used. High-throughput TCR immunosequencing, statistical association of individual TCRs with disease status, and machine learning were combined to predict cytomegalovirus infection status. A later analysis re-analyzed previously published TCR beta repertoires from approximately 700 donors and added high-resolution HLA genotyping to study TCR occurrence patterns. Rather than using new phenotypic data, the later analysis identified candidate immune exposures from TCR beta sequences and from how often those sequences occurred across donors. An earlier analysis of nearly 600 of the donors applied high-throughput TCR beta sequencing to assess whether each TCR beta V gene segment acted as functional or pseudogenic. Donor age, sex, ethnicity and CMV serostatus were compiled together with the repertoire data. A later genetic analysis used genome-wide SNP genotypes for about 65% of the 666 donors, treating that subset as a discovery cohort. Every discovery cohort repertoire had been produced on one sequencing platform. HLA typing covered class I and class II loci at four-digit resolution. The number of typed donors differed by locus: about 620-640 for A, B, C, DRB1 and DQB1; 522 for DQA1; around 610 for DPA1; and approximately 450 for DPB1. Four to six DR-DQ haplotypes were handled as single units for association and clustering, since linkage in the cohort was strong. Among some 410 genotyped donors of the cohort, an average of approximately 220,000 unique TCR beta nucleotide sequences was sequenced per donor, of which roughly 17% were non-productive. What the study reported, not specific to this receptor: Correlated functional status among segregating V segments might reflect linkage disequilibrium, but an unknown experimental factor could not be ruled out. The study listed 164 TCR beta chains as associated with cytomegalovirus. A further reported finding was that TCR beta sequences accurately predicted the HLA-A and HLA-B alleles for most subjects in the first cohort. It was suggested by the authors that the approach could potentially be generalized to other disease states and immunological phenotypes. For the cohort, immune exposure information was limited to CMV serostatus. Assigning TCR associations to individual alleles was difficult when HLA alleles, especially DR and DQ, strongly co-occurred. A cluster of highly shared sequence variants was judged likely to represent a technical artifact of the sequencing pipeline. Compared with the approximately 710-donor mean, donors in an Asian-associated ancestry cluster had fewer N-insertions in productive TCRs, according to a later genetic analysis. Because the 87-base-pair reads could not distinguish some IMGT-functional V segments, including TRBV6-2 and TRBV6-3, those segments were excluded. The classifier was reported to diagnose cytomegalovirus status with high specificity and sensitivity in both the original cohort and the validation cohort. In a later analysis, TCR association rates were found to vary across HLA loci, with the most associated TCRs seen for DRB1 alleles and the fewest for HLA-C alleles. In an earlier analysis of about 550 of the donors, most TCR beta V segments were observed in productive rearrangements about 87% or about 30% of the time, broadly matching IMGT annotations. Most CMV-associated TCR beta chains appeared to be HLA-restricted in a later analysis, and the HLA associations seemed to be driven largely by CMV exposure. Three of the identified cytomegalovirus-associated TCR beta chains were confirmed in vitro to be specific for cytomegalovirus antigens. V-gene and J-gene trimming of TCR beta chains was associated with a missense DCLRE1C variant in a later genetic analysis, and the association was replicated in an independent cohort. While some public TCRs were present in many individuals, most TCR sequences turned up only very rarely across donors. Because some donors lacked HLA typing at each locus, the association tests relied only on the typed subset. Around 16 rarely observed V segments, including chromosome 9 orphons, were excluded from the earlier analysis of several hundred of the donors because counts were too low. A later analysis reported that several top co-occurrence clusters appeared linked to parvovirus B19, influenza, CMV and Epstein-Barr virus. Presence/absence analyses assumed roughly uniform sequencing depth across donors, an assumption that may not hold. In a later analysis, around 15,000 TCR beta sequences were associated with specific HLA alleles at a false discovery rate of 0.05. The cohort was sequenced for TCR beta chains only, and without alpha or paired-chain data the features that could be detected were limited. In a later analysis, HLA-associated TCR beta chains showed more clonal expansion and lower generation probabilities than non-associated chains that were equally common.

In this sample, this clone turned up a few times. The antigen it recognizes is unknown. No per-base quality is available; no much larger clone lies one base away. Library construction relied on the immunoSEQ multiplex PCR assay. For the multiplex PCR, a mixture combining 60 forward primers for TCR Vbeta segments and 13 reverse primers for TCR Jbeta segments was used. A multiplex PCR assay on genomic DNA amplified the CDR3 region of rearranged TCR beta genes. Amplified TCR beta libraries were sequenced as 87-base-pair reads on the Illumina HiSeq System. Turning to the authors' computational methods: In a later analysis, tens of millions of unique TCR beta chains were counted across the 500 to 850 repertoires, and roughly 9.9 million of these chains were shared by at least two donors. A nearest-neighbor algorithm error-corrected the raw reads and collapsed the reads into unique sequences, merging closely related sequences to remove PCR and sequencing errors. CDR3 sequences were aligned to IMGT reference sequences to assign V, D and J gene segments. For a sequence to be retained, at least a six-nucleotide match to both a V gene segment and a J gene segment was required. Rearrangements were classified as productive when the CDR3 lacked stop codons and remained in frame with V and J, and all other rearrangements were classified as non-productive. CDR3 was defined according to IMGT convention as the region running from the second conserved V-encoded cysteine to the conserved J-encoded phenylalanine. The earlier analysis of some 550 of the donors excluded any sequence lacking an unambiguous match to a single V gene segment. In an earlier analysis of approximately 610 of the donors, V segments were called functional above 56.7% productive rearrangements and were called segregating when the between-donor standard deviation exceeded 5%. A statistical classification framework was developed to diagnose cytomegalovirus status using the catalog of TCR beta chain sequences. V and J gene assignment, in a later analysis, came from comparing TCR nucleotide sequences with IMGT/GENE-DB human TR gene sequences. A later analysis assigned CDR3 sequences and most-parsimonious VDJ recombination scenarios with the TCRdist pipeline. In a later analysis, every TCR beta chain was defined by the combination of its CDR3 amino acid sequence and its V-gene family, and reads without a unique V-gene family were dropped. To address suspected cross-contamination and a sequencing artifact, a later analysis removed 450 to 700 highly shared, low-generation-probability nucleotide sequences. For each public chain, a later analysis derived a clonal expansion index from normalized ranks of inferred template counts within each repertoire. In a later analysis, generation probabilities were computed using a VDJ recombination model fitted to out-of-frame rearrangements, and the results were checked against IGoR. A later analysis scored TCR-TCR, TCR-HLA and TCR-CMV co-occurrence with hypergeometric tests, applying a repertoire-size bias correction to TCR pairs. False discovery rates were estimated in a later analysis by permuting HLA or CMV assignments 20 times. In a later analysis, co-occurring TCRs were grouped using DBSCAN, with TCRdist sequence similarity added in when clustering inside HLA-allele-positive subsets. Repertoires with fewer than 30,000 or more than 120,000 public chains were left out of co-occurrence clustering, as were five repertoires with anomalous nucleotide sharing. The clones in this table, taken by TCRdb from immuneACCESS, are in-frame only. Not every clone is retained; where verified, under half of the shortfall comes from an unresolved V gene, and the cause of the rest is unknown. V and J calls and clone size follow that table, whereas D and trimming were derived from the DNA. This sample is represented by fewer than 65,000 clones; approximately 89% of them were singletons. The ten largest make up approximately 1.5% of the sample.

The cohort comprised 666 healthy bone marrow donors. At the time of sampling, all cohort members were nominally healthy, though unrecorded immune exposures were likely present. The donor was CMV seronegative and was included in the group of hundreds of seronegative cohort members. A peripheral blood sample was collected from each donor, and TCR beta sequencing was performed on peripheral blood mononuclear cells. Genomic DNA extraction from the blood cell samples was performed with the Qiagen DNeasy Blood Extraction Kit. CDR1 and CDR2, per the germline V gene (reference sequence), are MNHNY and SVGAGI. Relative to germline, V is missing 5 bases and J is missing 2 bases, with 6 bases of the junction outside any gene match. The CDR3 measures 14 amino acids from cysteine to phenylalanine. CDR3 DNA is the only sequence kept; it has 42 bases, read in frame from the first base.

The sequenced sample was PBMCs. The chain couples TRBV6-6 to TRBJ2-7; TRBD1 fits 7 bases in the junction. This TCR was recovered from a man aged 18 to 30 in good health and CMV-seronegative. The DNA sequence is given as TGTGCCAGCAGTCGACAGGGTTCCGCCTACGAGCAGTACTTC. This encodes CASSRQGSAYEQYF.